What follows are 10 T cell receptor beta chains derived from one specimen sequenced in a study of blood T cell repertoires in COVID-19. The protocol was immunoSEQ multiplex PCR, while the TCRdb copy is restricted to in-frame clones and leaves out a portion. The sample holds fewer than 150,000 clones, 90% seen once. Sequencing input: peripheral blood. All receptors come from a woman in her sixties with COVID-19, enrolled during active disease.

The chain couples TRBV6-2 or TRBV6-3 to TRBJ2-2, with D maybe TRBD1 (5 bases). V lost 2 bases and J 0 bases, leaving 7 bases between the germline ends. This CDR3 contains 15 residues. The V gene's germline CDR1 is MNHEY and CDR2 SVGEGT. DNA for the CDR3: TGTGCCAGCAGTTACGGGGCAGCGAACACCGGGGAGCTGTTTTTT. Encoded protein: CASSYGAANTGELFF.

The chain has TRBV5-1 and TRBJ1-2; D gene ambiguous. The CDR3 contains 13 residues. Germline loops: CDR1 SGHRS, CDR2 YFSETQ. V dropped 2 bases and J dropped 1 base, with 6 bases sitting between them. Written as DNA, the CDR3 is TGCGCCAGCAGCTTCAACAGTAACTATGGCTACACCTTC. Its protein product is CASSFNSNYGYTF.

CDR3 sequence reads: CASRQGDGYTF. CDR3 sequence (DNA): TGTGCCAGCAGACAGGGCGATGGCTACACCTTC. The chain couples TRBV9 to TRBJ1-2, with D possibly matching TRBD1 (6 bases). The V end lost 5 bases, the J end lost 6 bases, and 8 bases lay between the germline ends. Germline CDR1 reads SGDLS; CDR2 reads YYNGEE. The CDR3 extends over 11 amino acids.

The chain has TRBV30 and TRBJ2-7; 7 positions agree with TRBD1. This CDR3 spans 12 amino acids. Germline lookup yields CDR1 GTSNPN and CDR2 SVGIG (reference sequence). V lost 6 bases to trimming and J lost 7 bases; unmatched junction nucleotides: 9. The CDR3 sequence is CACLDRVWEQYF. The CDR3 bases are TGTGCCTGCCTCGACAGGGTGTGGGAGCAGTACTTC.

The chain carries TRBV6-1 and TRBJ1-6, with 7 bases aligning to TRBD1. This CDR3 is 16 amino acids long. V gave up 2 bases and J gave up 7 bases; unmatched junction bases: 8. The germline V gene encodes CDR1 MNHNS and CDR2 SASEGT. CDR3 loop: CASSESHRGGNSPLHF. The CDR3 nucleotides read TGTGCCAGCAGTGAATCTCACAGGGGCGGGAATTCACCCCTCCACTTT.

This chain links TRBV2 with TRBJ2-7, with 9 bases fitting TRBD1. V gave up 8 bases and J gave up 1 base; unmatched junction bases: 3. The CDR3 is 13 residues long. Looked up from germline, CDR1 is SNHLY and CDR2 is FYNNEI. The DNA of the CDR3 is TGTGCCAGCTGGGACAGGGATTCCTACGAGCAGTACTTC. Its protein product is CASWDRDSYEQYF.

The gene calls are TRBV12-3 or TRBV12-4 and TRBJ2-7; 7 nucleotides match TRBD1. This CDR3 comprises 13 residues. With V trimmed by 5 bases and J by 2 bases, 3 bases remained unmatched. The CDR3 DNA sequence: TGTGCCAGCAGTCACGGGACAGCCTACGAGCAGTACTTC. This encodes CASSHGTAYEQYF.

The J gene is TRBJ1-1, the V gene TRBV19; no clear D gene. This CDR3 is built from 16 residues. The germline V gene has CDR1 LNHDA and CDR2 SQIVND (reference sequence). V gave up 5 bases and J gave up 0 bases, with 16 bases separating them. In nucleotides, the CDR3 is TGTGCCAGTAGTCCCGGGGTCCAAGCTTTGAACACTGAAGCTTTCTTT. This encodes CASSPGVQALNTEAFF.

The chain links TRBV3-1 (or the pseudogene TRBV3-2) to TRBJ1-5; D might be TRBD1 (6 bases). The ends were cut back, 0 bases at V and 0 bases at J, with 21 bases in the middle. Germline assignment: CDR1 LGHDT and CDR2 YNNKEL (reference sequence). The length of the CDR3 is 20 residues. The CDR3 is CASSQDKENQQGGSNQPQHF. For the CDR3, the DNA is TGTGCCAGCAGCCAAGATAAGGAGAACCAACAGGGCGGTAGCAATCAGCCCCAGCATTTT.

This sequence joins TRBV7-9 and TRBJ2-7; no reliable D call. The V end lost 2 bases, the J end lost 5 bases, and 10 bases lay between the germline ends. Per the germline V gene, CDR1 is SEHNR and CDR2 is FQNEAQ (reference sequence). CDR3 length: 13 residues. In DNA form, the CDR3 reads TGTGCCAGCAGCTTAATGGGCAGGAACGAGCAGTACTTC. This encodes CASSLMGRNEQYF.